These 12 T cell receptor beta chains originate from one sample sequenced in a study of cytomegalovirus exposure and HLA in healthy donors (dated by TCRdb to the late 2010s). Preparation of the library involved the immunoSEQ multiplex PCR assay. The multiplex PCR relied on a mix of 60 forward primers for TCR Vbeta segments and 13 reverse primers for TCR Jbeta segments. What TCRdb holds here is the immuneACCESS table cut down to in-frame rearrangements. Part of the clones is not present; checked against another copy, under half of the missing clones reflect an unresolved V gene, and the others are unexplained. The sample table contains about 98,000 clones; only one count was recorded for 55% to 80% of them. Around 1.3% of the sample goes to the ten largest clones. The material sequenced was PBMCs. The receptor source for this set is a female donor in good health and CMV-seronegative.

Comments on this clone: In the same sample, other DNA sequences code for this CDR3. The V call is TRBV19, the J call TRBJ1-6; tentative D call: TRBD1 (5 bases). V was clipped by 4 bases and J by 6 bases, with 7 bases between them. The germline V gene has CDR1 LNHDA and CDR2 SQIVND (reference sequence). The CDR3 sequence is 13 residues long. The CDR3 region is CASSTQGNSPLHF. DNA for the CDR3: TGTGCCAGTAGTACCCAGGGTAATTCACCCCTCCACTTT.

The rearrangement uses TRBV27 and TRBJ1-4; D may be TRBD1 (6 bases). The CDR3 has 15 residues. CDR1 is MNHEY and CDR2 is SMNVEV in the germline V gene (reference sequence). The V gene lost 6 bases and the J gene lost 4 bases, with 15 bases spanning the gap. The CDR3: CASSPKGVGNEKLFF. CDR3 DNA sequence: TGTGCCAGCAGCCCGAAGGGGGTTGGTAATGAAAAACTGTTTTTT.

This clone occurred once. The chain combines TRBV7-2 with TRBJ1-3; TRBD1 aligns across 9 bases. This CDR3 contains 16 residues. V lost 1 base to trimming and J lost 4 bases; unmatched junction nucleotides: 5. The germline gives CDR1 SGHTA, CDR2 FQGNSA. The CDR3 loop reads CASSLVTGTGGNTIYF. For the CDR3, the DNA is TGTGCCAGCAGCTTAGTGACTGGGACAGGGGGAAACACCATATATTTT.

For the CDR3, the DNA is TGTGCCGCCGACAGGGGCGGCAATGAGCAGTTCTTC. This translates into CAADRGGNEQFF. The chain joins TRBV7-9 to TRBJ2-1, with 8 positions matching TRBD1. V trimming: 11 bases; J trimming: 6 bases; junction bases outside the gene matches: 6. The CDR3 is 12 amino acids. CDR1 is SEHNR and CDR2 is FQNEAQ in the germline V gene (reference sequence).

The chain employs TRBV7-9 and TRBJ2-1; a weak D match, TRBD1 (5 bases). From germline, CDR1 is SEHNR and CDR2 FQNEAQ (reference sequence). V was clipped by 1 base and J by 5 bases, with 21 bases between them. The CDR3 is 18 residues long. The CDR3 nucleotides read TGTGCCAGCAGCTTAGTGGTCCAGGGAAAATATTTGGACAATGAGCAGTTCTTC. Translated, it gives CASSLVVQGKYLDNEQFF.

The rearrangement uses TRBV6-1 and TRBJ1-1; perhaps TRBD1 as D (6 bases). Deletions cut 5 bases from V and 1 base from J, with 14 bases between. In germline, CDR1 is MNHNS, CDR2 SASEGT. This CDR3 is 15 amino acids long. For the CDR3, the DNA is TGTGCCAGCAGTAAACCCGGACAGCAGAACACTGAAGCTTTCTTT. It translates to CASSKPGQQNTEAFF.

This clone was observed a few times. The rearrangement joins TRBV29-1 to TRBJ1-2, with TRBD1 as a possible D gene (5 bases). The CDR3 has 13 residues. Trimming removed 4 bases from V and 5 bases from J, with 14 bases in between. From germline, CDR1 is SQVTM and CDR2 ANQGSEA. This chain's CDR3 is CSVVAGRGYGYTF. In DNA form, the CDR3 reads TGCAGCGTTGTCGCGGGGCGGGGATATGGCTACACCTTC.

V usage is TRBV6-7 and J usage is TRBJ1-3; a possible D gene is TRBD1 (5 bases). TRBV6-7 is an ORF, and what it does is uncertain. This CDR3 contains 15 residues. Trimming removed 6 bases at V and 6 bases at J, with 18 bases between. The CDR3 bases are TGTGCCAGCAGGGGGCCGCGCAGGGCTTTAAACACCATATATTTT. Translating gives CASRGPRRALNTIYF.

This clone was seen a few times. The chain recombines TRBV30 with TRBJ1-1; no firm D call. The CDR3 contains 13 residues. The ends were cut back, 4 bases at V and 3 bases at J, with 12 bases in the middle. The germline V gene has CDR1 GTSNPN and CDR2 SVGIG (reference sequence). This chain's CDR3 is CAWKRDGDTEAFF. The CDR3 nucleotides read TGTGCCTGGAAACGGGATGGGGACACTGAAGCTTTCTTT.

The V call is TRBV11-3, the J call TRBJ1-3; no reliable D call. Trimming pared 1 base from V and 0 bases from J, leaving 7 bases between. This CDR3 spans 15 amino acids. Germline V gene lookup returns CDR1 SGHNT and CDR2 YENEEA. The CDR3 nucleotides read TGTGCCAGCAGCTTAGGGAGGGCCTCTGGAAACACCATATATTTT. Protein product: CASSLGRASGNTIYF.

The V gene is TRBV28, the J gene TRBJ2-1; 14 bases agree with TRBD2. Germline trimming cut 2 bases from V and 16 bases from J; bases unmatched to any gene: 19. Per germline, CDR1 MDHEN and CDR2 SYDVKM. The CDR3 consists of 18 residues. The CDR3 loop is CASSLRGLAGVGMSRDFF. The DNA for the CDR3 is TGTGCCAGCAGTTTAAGGGGACTAGCGGGAGTTGGCATGAGCAGGGACTTCTTC.

This chain connects TRBV5-8 to TRBJ2-1; 9 bases match TRBD2. The CDR3 has 16 amino acids. The junction had 9 bases not matched to a gene; V was cut back by 0 bases and J by 8 bases. Germline V gene data show CDR1 as SGHTS and CDR2 as YDEGEE. CDR3 bases: TGTGCCAGCAGCTTGGTGGGCCTAGCGGGGATCGATGAGCAGTTCTTC. It encodes CASSLVGLAGIDEQFF.